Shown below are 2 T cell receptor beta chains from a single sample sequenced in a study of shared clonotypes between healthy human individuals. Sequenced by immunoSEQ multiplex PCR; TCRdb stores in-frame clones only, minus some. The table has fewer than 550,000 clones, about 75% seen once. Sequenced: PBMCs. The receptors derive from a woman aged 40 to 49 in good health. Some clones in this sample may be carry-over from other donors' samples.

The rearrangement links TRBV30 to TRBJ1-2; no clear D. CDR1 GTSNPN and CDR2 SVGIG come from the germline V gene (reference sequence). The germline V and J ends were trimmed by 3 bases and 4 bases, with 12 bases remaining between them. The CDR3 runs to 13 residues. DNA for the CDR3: TGTGCCTGGAGGCCGGCAGCCCTCTATGGCTACACCTTC. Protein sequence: CAWRPAALYGYTF. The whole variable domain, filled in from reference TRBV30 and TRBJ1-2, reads SQTIHQWPATLVQPVGSPLSLECTVEGTSNPNLYWYRQAAGRGLQLLFYSVGIGQISSEVPQNLSASRPQDRQFILSSKKLLLSDSGFYLCAWRPAALYGYTFGSGTRLTVV.

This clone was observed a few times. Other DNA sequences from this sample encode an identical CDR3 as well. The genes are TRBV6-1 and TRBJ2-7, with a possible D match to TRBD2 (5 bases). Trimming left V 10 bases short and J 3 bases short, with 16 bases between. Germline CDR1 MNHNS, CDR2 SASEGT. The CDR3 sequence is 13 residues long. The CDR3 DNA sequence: TGTGCCACCCAGAACCGGGGTATCTACGAGCAGTACTTC. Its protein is CATQNRGIYEQYF.